This T cell receptor beta chain came from a study of cytomegalovirus exposure and HLA in healthy donors. Study observations and caveats: Through in vitro validation, a few CMV-associated chains were shown to be specific for CMV antigens. According to a subsequent analysis, TCR clusters from the first cohort were inclined to appear together in the 120 validation repertoires.

Clones were read by immunoSEQ multiplex PCR, and TCRdb kept only the in-frame ones, dropping some. Of about 180,000 clones listed, 86% are singletons. After removal of 6 bases from V and 2 bases from J, the junction contained 4 bases not matched to a gene. The V gene's germline CDR1 is ENHRY and CDR2 SYGVKD. The CDR3 runs 15 residues. The donors were part of the approximately 130-subject validation cohort, which stood apart from the roughly 640-subject first cohort. As concerns this clone: The antigen is unknown.

The material sequenced was PBMCs. This rearrangement joins TRBV10-3 to TRBJ2-7; TRBD2 matches at 13 bases. The receptor was isolated from a man between 18 and 35 years old in good health and CMV-seropositive. DNA of the CDR3: TGTGCCATCAGACACACTAGCGGGAGGGCCTACGAGCAGTACTTC. It codes for CAIRHTSGRAYEQYF.